This TCR beta chain was recovered during a study of glioma-infiltrating T cells. Study-level results: Non-neoplastic patients had below-expected tissue-blood divergence, while all gliomas exceeded expectation.

A word on this clonotype: Its antigen is as yet unknown. A single base separates this from a much larger clone, so it may be a read error.

The iRepertoire nested amplicon-rescue multiplex PCR amplified TCR alpha and beta CDR3s from RNA. Tissue mRNA or PBMC total RNA, roughly 100-400 ng, went into one-step reverse transcription and amplification. A single record per CDR3 protein comes from TCRdb applying MiXCR to the multiplex PCR reads. Of around 99,000 distinct CDR3 sequences in the sample, less than 30% were seen once. Trimming removed 2 bases from V and 8 bases from J, with 16 bases in between. In germline, CDR1 is MGHRA, CDR2 YSYEKL. CDR3 length: 15 amino acids. Input material: glioma tissue, nonneoplastic brain tissue, or PBMCs (not recorded which). The origin of this receptor is a human donor with low-grade glioma or glioblastoma, undergoing nonglioma brain surgery, or in good health (not recorded which). This sequence joins TRBV4-1 and TRBJ1-3, with a weak D call TRBD1 (6 bases). The CDR3 loop is CASSQLVRGFDTIYF. Here the CDR3 DNA reads TGCGCCAGCAGCCAATTAGTCAGGGGATTTGACACCATATATTTT.